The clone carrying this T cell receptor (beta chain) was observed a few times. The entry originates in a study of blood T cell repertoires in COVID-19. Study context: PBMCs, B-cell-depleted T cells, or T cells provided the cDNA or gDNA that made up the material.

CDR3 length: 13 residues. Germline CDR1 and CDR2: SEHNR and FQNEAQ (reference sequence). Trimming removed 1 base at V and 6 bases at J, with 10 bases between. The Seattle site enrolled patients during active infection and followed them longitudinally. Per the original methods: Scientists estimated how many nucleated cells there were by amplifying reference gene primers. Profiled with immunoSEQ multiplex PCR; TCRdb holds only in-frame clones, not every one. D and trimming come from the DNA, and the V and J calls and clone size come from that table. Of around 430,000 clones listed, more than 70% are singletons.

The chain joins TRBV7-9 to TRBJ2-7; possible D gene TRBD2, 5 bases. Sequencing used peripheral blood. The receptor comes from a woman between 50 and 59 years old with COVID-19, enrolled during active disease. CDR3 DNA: TGTGCCAGCAGCTTAGACCGGGATGGCGAGCAGTACTTC. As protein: CASSLDRDGEQYF. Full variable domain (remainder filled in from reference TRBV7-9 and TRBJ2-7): DTGVSQNPRHKITKRGQNVTFRCDPISEHNRLYWYRQTLGQGPEFLTYFQNEAQLEKSRLLSDRFSAERPKGSFSTLEIQRTEQGDSAMYLCASSLDRDGEQYFGPGTRLTVT.